A single sample is the source of the 6 T cell receptor beta chains below, sequenced in a study of cytomegalovirus exposure and HLA in healthy donors. Amplification used 60 Vbeta primers and 13 Jbeta primers. Generated by immunoSEQ multiplex PCR, the TCRdb table keeps only in-frame clones and is missing some. The sample holds 150,000 to 200,000 clones, 80% seen once. The source material was PBMCs. All receptors come from a human donor in good health.

The V gene is TRBV6-5, the J gene TRBJ2-5, with TRBD1 identical over 9 bases. The J call may be in error: the DNA end matches TRBJ2-7 better. The CDR3 extends over 13 amino acids. Germline V gene sequence: CDR1 MNHEY, CDR2 SVGAGI. The CDR3 sequence: CASSFGQGNEQYF. DNA of the CDR3: TGTGCCAGCAGTTTCGGACAGGGGAACGAGCAGTACTTC.

This chain joins TRBV7-9 and TRBJ2-3; D may be TRBD2 (5 bases). This CDR3 region has 14 residues. Germline lookup yields CDR1 SEHNR and CDR2 FQNEAQ (reference sequence). Trimming cost V 5 bases and J 1 base, with 10 bases left between them. The CDR3 reads CASSRGGGTDTQYF. CDR3 in DNA: TGTGCCAGCAGCCGAGGAGGAGGCACAGATACGCAGTATTTT.

This clone came up a few times. The CDR3 here is CASSRFREQYF. The CDR3 coding sequence is TGTGCCAGCAGCCGTTTCCGGGAGCAGTACTTC. This chain uses TRBV11-2 with TRBJ2-7; D remains unclear. The CDR3 consists of 11 residues. V was shortened by 5 bases and J by 7 bases, with 9 bases between the two germline ends. Per germline, CDR1 SGHAT and CDR2 FQNNGV.

The chain joins TRBV19 to TRBJ1-3; 9 nucleotides line up with TRBD1. The CDR3 is made up of 15 amino acids. Germline assignment: CDR1 LNHDA and CDR2 SQIVND (reference sequence). Trimming took 1 base from V and 2 from J; bases not matched to a gene: 0. Written as DNA, the CDR3 is TGTGCCAGTAGTATAGGACAGGGGGCTGGAAACACCATATATTTT. This gives the protein CASSIGQGAGNTIYF. The full variable domain, in which reference TRBV19 and TRBJ1-3 provide the parts outside the CDR3, is DGGITQSPKYLFRKEGQNVTLSCEQNLNHDAMYWYRQDPGQGLRLIYYSQIVNDFQKGDIAEGYSVSREKKESFPLTVTSAQKNPTAFYLCASSIGQGAGNTIYFGEGSWLTVV.

V gene TRBV6-1 combines with J gene TRBJ2-1; 10 bases map to TRBD2. Germline CDR1 is MNHNS and CDR2 is SASEGT. J gave up 8 bases and V 7 bases, and 5 bases lay outside the gene matches. There are 13 residues in the CDR3. DNA of the CDR3: TGTGCCAGCACTAGCGGGGGAGGGGATGAGCAGTTCTTC. Its translation is CASTSGGGDEQFF.

The V and J genes are TRBV2 and TRBJ2-1, with 11 positions matching TRBD2. The CDR3 covers 14 residues. J was trimmed by 8 bases and V by 10 bases; bases with no gene match: 10. Germline V gene sequence: CDR1 SNHLY, CDR2 FYNNEI. CDR3 bases: TGTGCCAACACCAGGACTAGCGGGTTGGATGAGCAGTTCTTC. It yields the protein CANTRTSGLDEQFF.